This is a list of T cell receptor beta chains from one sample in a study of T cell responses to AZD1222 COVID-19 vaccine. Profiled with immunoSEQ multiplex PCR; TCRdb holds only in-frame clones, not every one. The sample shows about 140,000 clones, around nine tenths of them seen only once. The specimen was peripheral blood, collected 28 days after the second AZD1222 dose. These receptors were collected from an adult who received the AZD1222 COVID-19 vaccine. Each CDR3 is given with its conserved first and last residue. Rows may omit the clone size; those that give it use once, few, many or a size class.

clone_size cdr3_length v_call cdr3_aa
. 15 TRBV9 CASSVGGRYEETQYF
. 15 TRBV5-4 CATTYAISEEETQYF
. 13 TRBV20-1 CSASRRLNTEAFF
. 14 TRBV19 CASRVQGNTGELFF
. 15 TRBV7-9 CASSRQGQRNTEAFF
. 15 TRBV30 CAWSVQAGMNTEAFF
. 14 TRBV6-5 CASNSGRLGGELFF
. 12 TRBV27 CASRKITGELFF
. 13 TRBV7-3 CASSLGPGYEQYF
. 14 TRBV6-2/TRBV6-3 CASSTRFGAEEQYF
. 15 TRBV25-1 CASSQWDGRVNEQFF
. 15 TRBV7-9 CASSPRGTGTDTQYF
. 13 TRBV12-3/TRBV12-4 CASSDLVTYEQYF
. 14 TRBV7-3 CASSLRATTDTQYF
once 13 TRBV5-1 CASSLGAGNTIYF
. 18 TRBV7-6 CASSLEHRGRPGEETQYF
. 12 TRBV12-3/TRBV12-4 CASSESDYGYTF
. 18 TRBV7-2 CASSLAPALAMGAYEQYF
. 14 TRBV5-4 CASSLAGNQETQYF
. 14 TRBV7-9 CASSYRQETAEAFF
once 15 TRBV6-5 CASSYLAGGTYEQYF
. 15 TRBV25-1 CASRDGQGDTGELFF
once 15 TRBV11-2 CASSSIAGVGKEQFF
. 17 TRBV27 CASSRQGLAGATGELFF
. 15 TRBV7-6 CASSLGQGGAGEQFF
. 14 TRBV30 CAWSVTRGTGELFF
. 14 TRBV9 CASSVVARGDEQFF
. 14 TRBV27 CASSLFGWRETQYF
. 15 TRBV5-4 CASSLAGQGTSEQYF
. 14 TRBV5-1 CASSLEWDGGEAFF
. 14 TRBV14 CASSWTREPYEQYF
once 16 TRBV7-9 CASSRVTTGDAYGYTF
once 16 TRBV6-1 CASSASLVSSGNTIYF